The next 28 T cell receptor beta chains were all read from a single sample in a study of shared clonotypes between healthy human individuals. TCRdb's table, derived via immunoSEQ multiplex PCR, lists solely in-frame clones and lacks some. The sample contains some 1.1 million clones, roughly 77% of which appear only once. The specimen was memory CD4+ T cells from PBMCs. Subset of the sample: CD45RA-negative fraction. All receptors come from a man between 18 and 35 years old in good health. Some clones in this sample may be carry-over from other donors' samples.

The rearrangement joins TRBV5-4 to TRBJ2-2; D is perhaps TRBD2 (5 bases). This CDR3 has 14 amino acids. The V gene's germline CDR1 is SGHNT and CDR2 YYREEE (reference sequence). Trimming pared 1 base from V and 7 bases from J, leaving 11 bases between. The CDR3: CASSLITEGGELFF. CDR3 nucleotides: TGTGCCAGCAGCTTGATCACCGAGGGCGGGGAGCTGTTTTTT.

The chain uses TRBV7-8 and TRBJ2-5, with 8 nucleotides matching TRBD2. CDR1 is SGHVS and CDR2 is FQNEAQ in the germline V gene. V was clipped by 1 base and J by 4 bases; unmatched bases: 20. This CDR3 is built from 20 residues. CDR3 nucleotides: TGTGCCAGCAGCTTAGTTAGGAGGGTGACAGCGGGAGAGTCCGGAGAGACCCAGTACTTC. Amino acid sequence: CASSLVRRVTAGESGETQYF.

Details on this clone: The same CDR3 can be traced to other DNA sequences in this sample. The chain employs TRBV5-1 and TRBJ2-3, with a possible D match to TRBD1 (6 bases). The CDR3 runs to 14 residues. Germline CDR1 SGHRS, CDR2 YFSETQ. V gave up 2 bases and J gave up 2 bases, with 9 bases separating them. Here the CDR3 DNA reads TGCGCCAGCAGCTTCGGGGACAACACAGATACGCAGTATTTT. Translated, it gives CASSFGDNTDTQYF.

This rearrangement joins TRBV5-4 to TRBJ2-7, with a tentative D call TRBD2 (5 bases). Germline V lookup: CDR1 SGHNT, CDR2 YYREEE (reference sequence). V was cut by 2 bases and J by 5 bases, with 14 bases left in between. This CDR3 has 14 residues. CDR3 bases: TGTGCCAGCAGCTTTAGTACCAGCGGTGACGAGCAGTACTTC. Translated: CASSFSTSGDEQYF. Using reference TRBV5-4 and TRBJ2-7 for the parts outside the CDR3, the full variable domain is ETGVTQSPTHLIKTRGQQVTLRCSSQSGHNTVSWYQQALGQGPQFIFQYYREEENGRGNFPPRFSGLQFPNYSSELNVNALELDDSALYLCASSFSTSGDEQYFGPGTRLTVT.

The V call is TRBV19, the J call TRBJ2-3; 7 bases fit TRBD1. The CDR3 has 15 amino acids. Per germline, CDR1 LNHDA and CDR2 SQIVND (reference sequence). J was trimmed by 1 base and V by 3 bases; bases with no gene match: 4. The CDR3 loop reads CASSIYTGGTDTQYF. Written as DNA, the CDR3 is TGTGCCAGTAGTATCTATACAGGGGGCACAGATACGCAGTATTTT.

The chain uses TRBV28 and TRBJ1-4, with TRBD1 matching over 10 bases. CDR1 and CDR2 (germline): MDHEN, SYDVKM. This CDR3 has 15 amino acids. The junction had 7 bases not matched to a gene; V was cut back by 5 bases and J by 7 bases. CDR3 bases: TGTGCCAGCAGTACGTGGACAGGGGGAGGTGAAAAACTGTTTTTT. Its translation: CASSTWTGGGEKLFF.

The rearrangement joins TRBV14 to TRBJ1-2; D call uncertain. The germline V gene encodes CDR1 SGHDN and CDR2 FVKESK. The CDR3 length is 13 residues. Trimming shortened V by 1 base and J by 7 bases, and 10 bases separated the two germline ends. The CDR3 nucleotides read TGTGCCAGCAGCCAAGCCCTTGGCCTTGGCTACACCTTC. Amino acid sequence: CASSQALGLGYTF.

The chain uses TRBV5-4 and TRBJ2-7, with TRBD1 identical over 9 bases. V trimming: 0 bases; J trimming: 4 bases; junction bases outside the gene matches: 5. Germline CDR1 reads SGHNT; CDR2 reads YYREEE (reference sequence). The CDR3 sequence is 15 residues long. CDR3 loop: CASSLVWGQGYEQYF. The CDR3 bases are TGTGCCAGCAGCTTGGTGTGGGGACAGGGATACGAGCAGTACTTC. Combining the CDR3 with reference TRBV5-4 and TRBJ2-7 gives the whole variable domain ETGVTQSPTHLIKTRGQQVTLRCSSQSGHNTVSWYQQALGQGPQFIFQYYREEENGRGNFPPRFSGLQFPNYSSELNVNALELDDSALYLCASSLVWGQGYEQYFGPGTRLTVT.

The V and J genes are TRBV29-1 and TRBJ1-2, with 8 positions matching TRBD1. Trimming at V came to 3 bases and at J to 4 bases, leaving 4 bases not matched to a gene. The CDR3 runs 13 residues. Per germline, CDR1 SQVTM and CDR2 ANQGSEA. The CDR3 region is CSVDGTGSYGYTF. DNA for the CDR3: TGCAGCGTTGATGGGACAGGCTCCTATGGCTACACCTTC. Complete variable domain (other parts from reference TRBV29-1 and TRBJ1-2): SAVISQKPSRDICQRGTSLTIQCQVDSQVTMMFWYRQQPGQSLTLIATANQGSEATYESGFVIDKFPISRPNLTFSTLTVSNMSPEDSSIYLCSVDGTGSYGYTFGSGTRLTVV.

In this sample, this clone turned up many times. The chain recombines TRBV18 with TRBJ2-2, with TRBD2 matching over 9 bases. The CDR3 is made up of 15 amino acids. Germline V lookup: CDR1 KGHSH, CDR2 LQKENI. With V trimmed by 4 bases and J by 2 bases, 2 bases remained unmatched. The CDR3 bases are TGTGCCAGCTCACTGACTAGCGGCAACACCGGGGAGCTGTTTTTT. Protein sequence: CASSLTSGNTGELFF. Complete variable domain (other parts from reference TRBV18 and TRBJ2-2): NAGVMQNPRHLVRRRGQEARLRCSPMKGHSHVYWYRQLPEEGLKFMVYLQKENIIDESGMPKERFSAEFPKEGPSILRIQQVVRGDSAAYFCASSLTSGNTGELFFGEGSRLTVL.

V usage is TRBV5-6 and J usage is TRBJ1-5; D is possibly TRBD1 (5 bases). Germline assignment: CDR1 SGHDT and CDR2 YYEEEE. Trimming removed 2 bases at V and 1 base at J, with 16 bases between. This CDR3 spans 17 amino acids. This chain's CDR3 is CASSFPTAEASNQPQHF. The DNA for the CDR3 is TGTGCCAGCAGCTTTCCGACAGCCGAGGCAAGCAATCAGCCCCAGCATTTT.

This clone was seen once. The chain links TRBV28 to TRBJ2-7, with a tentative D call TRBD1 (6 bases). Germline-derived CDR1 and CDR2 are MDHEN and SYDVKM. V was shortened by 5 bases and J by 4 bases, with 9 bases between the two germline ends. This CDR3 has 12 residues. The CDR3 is CASSIGQYEQYF. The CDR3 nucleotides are TGTGCCAGCAGTATAGGACAGTACGAGCAGTACTTC. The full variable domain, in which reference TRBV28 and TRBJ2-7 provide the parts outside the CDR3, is DVKVTQSSRYLVKRTGEKVFLECVQDMDHENMFWYRQDPGLGLRLIYFSYDVKMKEKGDIPEGYSVSREKKERFSLILESASTNQTSMYLCASSIGQYEQYFGPGTRLTVT.

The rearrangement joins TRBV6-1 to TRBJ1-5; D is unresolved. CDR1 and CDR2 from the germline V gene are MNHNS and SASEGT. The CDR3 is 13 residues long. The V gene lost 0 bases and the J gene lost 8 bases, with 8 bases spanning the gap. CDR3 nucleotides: TGTGCCAGCAGTGAAGCCGGAGTGGAGCCCCAGCATTTT. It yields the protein CASSEAGVEPQHF.

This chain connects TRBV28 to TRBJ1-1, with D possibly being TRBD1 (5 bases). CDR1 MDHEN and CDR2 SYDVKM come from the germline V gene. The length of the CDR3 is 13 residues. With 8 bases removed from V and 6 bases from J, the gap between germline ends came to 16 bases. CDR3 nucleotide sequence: TGTGCCAGCGACCCGCGGCAGGGCTCTGAAGCTTTCTTT. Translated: CASDPRQGSEAFF. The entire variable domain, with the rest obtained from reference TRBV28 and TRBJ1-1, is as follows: DVKVTQSSRYLVKRTGEKVFLECVQDMDHENMFWYRQDPGLGLRLIYFSYDVKMKEKGDIPEGYSVSREKKERFSLILESASTNQTSMYLCASDPRQGSEAFFGQGTRLTVV.

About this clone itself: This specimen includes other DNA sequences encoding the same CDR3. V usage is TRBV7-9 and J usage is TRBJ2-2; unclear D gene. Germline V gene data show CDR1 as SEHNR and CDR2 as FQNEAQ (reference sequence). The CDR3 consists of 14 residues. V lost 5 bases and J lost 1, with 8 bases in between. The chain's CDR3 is CASSLILNTGELFF. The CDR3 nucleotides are TGTGCCAGCAGCCTCATTCTGAACACCGGGGAGCTGTTTTTT.

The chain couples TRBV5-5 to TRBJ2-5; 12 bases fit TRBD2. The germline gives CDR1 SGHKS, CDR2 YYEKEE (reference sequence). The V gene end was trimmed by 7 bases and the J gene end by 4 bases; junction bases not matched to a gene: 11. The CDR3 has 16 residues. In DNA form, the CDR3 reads TGTGCCAGCGGACAAGGCGGGGGACTAGCGGGAGAGACCCAGTACTTC. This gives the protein CASGQGGGLAGETQYF.

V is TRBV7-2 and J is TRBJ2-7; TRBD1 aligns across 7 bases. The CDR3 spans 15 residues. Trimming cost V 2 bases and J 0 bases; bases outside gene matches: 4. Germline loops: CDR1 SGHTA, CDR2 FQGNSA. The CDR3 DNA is TGTGCCAGCAGCTTACACAGGGGTGCCTCCTACGAGCAGTACTTC. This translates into CASSLHRGASYEQYF.

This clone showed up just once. CDR3 sequence (DNA): TGTGCCAGCAGCTTGGGGACAGGAACTATGAACACTGAAGCTTTCTTT. Amino acid sequence: CASSLGTGTMNTEAFF. The chain recombines TRBV5-6 with TRBJ1-1; TRBD1 agrees at 7 bases. V lost 0 bases and J lost 0; bases outside the gene matches: 5. The CDR3 is made up of 16 amino acids. The germline V gene encodes CDR1 SGHDT and CDR2 YYEEEE.

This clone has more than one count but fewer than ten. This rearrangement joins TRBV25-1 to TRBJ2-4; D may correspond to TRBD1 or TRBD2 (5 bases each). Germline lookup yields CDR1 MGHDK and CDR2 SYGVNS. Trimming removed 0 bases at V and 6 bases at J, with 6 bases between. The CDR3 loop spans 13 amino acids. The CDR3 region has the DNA TGTGCCAGCAGTGAATATGGGGGAAACATTCAGTACTTC. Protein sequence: CASSEYGGNIQYF.

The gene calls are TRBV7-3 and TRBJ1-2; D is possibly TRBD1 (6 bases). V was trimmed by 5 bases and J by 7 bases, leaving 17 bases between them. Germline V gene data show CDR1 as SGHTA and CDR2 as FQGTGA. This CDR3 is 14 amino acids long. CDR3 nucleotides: TGTGCCAGCAGCCCTCGCGGACAGTCTGGTGGCTACACCTTC. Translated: CASSPRGQSGGYTF. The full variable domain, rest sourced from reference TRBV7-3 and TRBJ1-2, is GAGVSQTPSNKVTEKGKYVELRCDPISGHTALYWYRQSLGQGPEFLIYFQGTGAADDSGLPNDRFFAVRPEGSVSTLKIQRTERGDSAVYLCASSPRGQSGGYTFGSGTRLTVV.

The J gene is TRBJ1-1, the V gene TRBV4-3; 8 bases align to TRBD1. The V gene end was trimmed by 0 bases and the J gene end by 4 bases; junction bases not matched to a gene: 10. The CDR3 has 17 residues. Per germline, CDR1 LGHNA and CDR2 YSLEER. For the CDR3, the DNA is TGCGCCAGCAGCCAAGATCAGGGGGCTGGGGTTACCACTGAAGCTTTCTTT. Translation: CASSQDQGAGVTTEAFF.

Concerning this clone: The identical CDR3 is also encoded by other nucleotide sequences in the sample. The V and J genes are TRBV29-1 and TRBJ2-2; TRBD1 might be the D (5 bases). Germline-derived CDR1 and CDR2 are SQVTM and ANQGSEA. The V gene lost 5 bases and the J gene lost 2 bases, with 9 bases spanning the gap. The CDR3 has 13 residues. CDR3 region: CSVRGPNTGELFF. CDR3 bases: TGCAGCGTTAGGGGTCCTAACACCGGGGAGCTGTTTTTT.

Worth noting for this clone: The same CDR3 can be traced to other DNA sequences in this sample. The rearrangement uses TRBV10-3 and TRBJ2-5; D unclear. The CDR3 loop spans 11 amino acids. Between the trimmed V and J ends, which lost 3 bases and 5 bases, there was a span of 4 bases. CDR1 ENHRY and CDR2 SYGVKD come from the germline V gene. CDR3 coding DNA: TGTGCCATCAGTGAAACGGAGACCCAGTACTTC. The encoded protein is CAISETETQYF.

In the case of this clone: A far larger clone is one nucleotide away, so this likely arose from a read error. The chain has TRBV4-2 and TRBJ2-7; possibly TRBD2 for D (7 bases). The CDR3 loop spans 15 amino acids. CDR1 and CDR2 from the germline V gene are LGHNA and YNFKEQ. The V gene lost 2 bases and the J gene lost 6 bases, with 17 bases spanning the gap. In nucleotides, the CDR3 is TGTGCCAGCAGCCAATGGGAGGGGGAATACGCCGAGCAGTACTTC. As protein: CASSQWEGEYAEQYF.

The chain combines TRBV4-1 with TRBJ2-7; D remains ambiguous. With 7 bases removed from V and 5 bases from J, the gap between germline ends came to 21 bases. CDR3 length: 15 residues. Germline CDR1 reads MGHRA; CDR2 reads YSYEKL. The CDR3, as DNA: TGCGCCAGCACCCACGGCGGCGGCAAAAAGGACGAGCAGTACTTC. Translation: CASTHGGGKKDEQYF.

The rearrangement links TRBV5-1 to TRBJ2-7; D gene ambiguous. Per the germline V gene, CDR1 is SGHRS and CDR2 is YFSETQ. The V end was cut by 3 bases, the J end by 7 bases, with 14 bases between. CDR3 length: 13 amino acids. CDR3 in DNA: TGCGCCAGCAGCTCCGCCACGTTTCCAGAGCAGTACTTC. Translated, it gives CASSSATFPEQYF. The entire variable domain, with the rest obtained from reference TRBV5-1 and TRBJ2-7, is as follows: KAGVTQTPRYLIKTRGQQVTLSCSPISGHRSVSWYQQTPGQGLQFLFEYFSETQRNKGNFPGRFSGRQFSNSRSEMNVSTLELGDSALYLCASSSATFPEQYFGPGTRLTVT.

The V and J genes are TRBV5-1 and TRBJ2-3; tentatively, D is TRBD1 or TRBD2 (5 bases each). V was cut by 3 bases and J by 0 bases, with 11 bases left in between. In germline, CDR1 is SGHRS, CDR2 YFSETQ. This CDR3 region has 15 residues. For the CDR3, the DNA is TGCGCCAGCAGCTCAGGGACGGTTAGCACAGATACGCAGTATTTT. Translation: CASSSGTVSTDTQYF.

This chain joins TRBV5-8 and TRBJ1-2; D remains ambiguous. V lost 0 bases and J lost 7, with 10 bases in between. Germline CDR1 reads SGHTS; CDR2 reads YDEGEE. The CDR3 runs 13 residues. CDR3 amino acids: CASSLEGPAGYTF. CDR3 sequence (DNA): TGTGCCAGCAGCTTGGAGGGCCCCGCTGGCTACACCTTC.